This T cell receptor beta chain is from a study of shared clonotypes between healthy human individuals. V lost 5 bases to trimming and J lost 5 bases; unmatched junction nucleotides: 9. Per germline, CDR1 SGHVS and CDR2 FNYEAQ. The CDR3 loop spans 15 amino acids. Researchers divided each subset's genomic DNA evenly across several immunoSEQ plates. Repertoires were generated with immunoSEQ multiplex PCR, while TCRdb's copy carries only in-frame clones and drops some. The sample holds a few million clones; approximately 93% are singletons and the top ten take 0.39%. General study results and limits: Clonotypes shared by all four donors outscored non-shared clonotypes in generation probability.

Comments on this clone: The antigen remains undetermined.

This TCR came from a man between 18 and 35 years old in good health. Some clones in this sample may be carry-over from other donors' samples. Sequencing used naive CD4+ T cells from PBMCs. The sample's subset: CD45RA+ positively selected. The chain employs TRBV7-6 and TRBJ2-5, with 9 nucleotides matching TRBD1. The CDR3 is CASSEYRGPAETQYF. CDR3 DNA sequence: TGTGCCAGCAGCGAATACAGGGGGCCGGCGGAGACCCAGTACTTC.